Presented here are 12 T cell receptor beta chains from one specimen sequenced in a study of cytomegalovirus exposure and HLA in healthy donors. The repertoire was sequenced with immunoSEQ multiplex PCR; TCRdb's copy has only in-frame clones and lacks some. The table records roughly 60,000 clones, 85% to 95% of them present only once. The specimen was PBMCs. These receptors all come from a man younger than 35 in good health and CMV-seronegative.

J is TRBJ2-5 and V is TRBV5-4; D is perhaps TRBD1 (6 bases). The CDR3 is made up of 16 amino acids. V lost 4 bases, J lost 3 bases, and 19 bases lay in between. The germline V gene has CDR1 SGHNT and CDR2 YYREEE (reference sequence). CDR3 DNA: TGTGCCAGCAGCCCGGGGTCGACAGGTATGGAAGAGACCCAGTACTTC. Translation: CASSPGSTGMEETQYF.

The J gene is TRBJ2-7, the V gene TRBV11-2; TRBD2 agrees at 10 bases. V dropped 1 base and J dropped 2; count of bases not matched to a gene: 5. The length of the CDR3 is 16 residues. CDR1 and CDR2 from the germline V gene are SGHAT and FQNNGV. Here the CDR3 DNA reads TGTGCCAGCAGCTTAGGAGTAGCGGGAGGTACCTACGAGCAGTACTTC. It translates to CASSLGVAGGTYEQYF.

This clone was observed once. This chain links TRBV28 with TRBJ2-7, with TRBD1 matching over 11 bases. With V trimmed by 4 bases and J by 4 bases, 18 bases remained unmatched. This CDR3 is built from 19 residues. From germline, CDR1 is MDHEN and CDR2 SYDVKM. CDR3 in amino acids: CASSSRRTGGSSHLYEQYF. CDR3 DNA sequence: TGTGCCAGCAGTTCCCGAAGGACAGGGGGCAGCTCCCATCTTTACGAGCAGTACTTC.

The rearrangement uses TRBV28 and TRBJ2-1; the D is unclear. The V and J ends lost 10 bases and 9 bases respectively, with 4 bases between them. The CDR3 runs to 8 residues. Germline V gene lookup returns CDR1 MDHEN and CDR2 SYDVKM. CDR3 amino acids: CATGEQFF. CDR3 coding DNA: TGTGCCACGGGTGAGCAGTTCTTC.

The chain joins TRBV6-6 to TRBJ1-2; TRBD1 matches at 8 bases. Germline CDR1 and CDR2: MNHNY and SVGAGI (reference sequence). CDR3 length equals 15 residues. V trimming: 4 bases; J trimming: 8 bases; junction bases outside the gene matches: 12. In DNA, the CDR3 is TGTGCCAGCAGTTCAAGCAATACAGGGGGAGAGGGCTACACCTTC. Its protein is CASSSSNTGGEGYTF.

A single count supports this clone. The V call is TRBV27, the J call TRBJ2-7, with TRBD2 identical over 12 bases. This CDR3 spans 15 amino acids. V lost 6 bases to trimming and J lost 2 bases; unmatched junction nucleotides: 5. The germline V gene encodes CDR1 MNHEY and CDR2 SMNVEV (reference sequence). CDR3 coding DNA: TGTGCCAGCAGCCCAACTAGCGGGGGGACCTACGAGCAGTACTTC. Translated: CASSPTSGGTYEQYF.

This chain uses TRBV30 with TRBJ2-7, with a weak D call TRBD2 (5 bases). The CDR3 covers 12 residues. Trimming shortened V by 0 bases and J by 11 bases, and 14 bases separated the two germline ends. Per germline, CDR1 GTSNPN and CDR2 SVGIG (reference sequence). The CDR3 sequence: CAWSVIRGREYF. The CDR3 DNA reads as TGTGCCTGGAGTGTAATCCGGGGTAGAGAGTACTTC.

The rearrangement links TRBV5-1 to TRBJ2-1; no clear D gene. V was shortened by 1 base and J by 7 bases, with 6 bases between the two germline ends. CDR1 is SGHRS, CDR2 YFSETQ, per germline. This CDR3 region has 12 residues. The DNA for the CDR3 is TGCGCCAGCAGCTTGAGCAAGAATGAGCAGTTCTTC. It translates to CASSLSKNEQFF.

The V gene is TRBV4-1, the J gene TRBJ2-1, with D perhaps matching TRBD2 (5 bases). The CDR3 loop spans 13 amino acids. The V end was cut by 5 bases, the J end by 10 bases, with 15 bases between. Germline values: CDR1 MGHRA, CDR2 YSYEKL. CDR3 region: CASSKEARQEQFF. The CDR3 DNA reads TGCGCCAGCAGCAAGGAGGCCCGGCAGGAGCAGTTCTTC.

The chain joins TRBV10-3 to TRBJ2-4, with 9 positions matching TRBD1. CDR1 ENHRY and CDR2 SYGVKD come from the germline V gene. Germline trimming cut 5 bases from V and 0 bases from J; bases unmatched to any gene: 5. The CDR3 sequence is 16 residues long. The CDR3 here is CAISKDRGVAKNIQYF. As DNA, the CDR3 is TGTGCCATCAGTAAAGACAGGGGGGTAGCCAAAAACATTCAGTACTTC.

This chain joins TRBV6-5 and TRBJ2-6; D unclear. Germline CDR1 reads MNHEY; CDR2 reads SVGAGI. With 4 bases removed from V and 0 bases from J, the gap between germline ends came to 4 bases. The CDR3 has 14 amino acids. This chain's CDR3 is CASSSLSGANVLTF. CDR3 nucleotide sequence: TGTGCCAGCAGTTCCCTCTCTGGGGCCAACGTCCTGACTTTC.

This chain joins TRBV6-5 and TRBJ2-5, with D hard to call. CDR3 length: 11 residues. V was pared by 7 bases and J by 7 bases, with 10 bases between. Germline V gene sequence: CDR1 MNHEY, CDR2 SVGAGI. The CDR3 loop is CASTNGGTQYF. CDR3 DNA: TGTGCCAGCACCAACGGCGGGACCCAGTACTTC.